A single sample gave rise to the 24 T cell receptor beta chains below, sequenced in a study of shared T cell receptors in the human thymus. This table comes from immunoSEQ multiplex PCR, and its TCRdb copy is limited to in-frame clones, with some not included. The sample includes some 720,000 clones, roughly 88% of them seen just once. The same data also contributed to another study, on human thymus T cells.

Sequencing was carried out using thymocytes. These receptors were taken from a boy under two years old with a congenital heart defect.

Concerning this clone itself: The germline gene is not matched at one end of the junction; a read error may be the cause. Other nucleotide sequences from this sample produce the same CDR3. J is TRBJ2-7 and V is TRBV30; 7 bases fit TRBD2. Looked up from germline, CDR1 is GTSNPN and CDR2 is SVGIG (reference sequence). The CDR3 contains 16 residues. The CDR3 protein is CAWRGQSKRDPYEQYF. CDR3 nucleotides: TGTGCCTGGAGAGGGCAGTCAAAGCGGGACCCCTACGAACAGTACTTC.

The rearrangement joins TRBV4-2 to TRBJ2-5, with 12 bases matching TRBD2. The CDR3 length is 19 residues. Germline V gives CDR1 LGHNA, CDR2 YNFKEQ. J gave up 5 bases and V 3 bases, and 16 bases lay outside the gene matches. CDR3 in DNA: TGTGCCAGCAGCCACGGGTGGACTAGCGGGACGAGAGGTGGGGAGACCCAGTACTTC. It encodes CASSHGWTSGTRGGETQYF.

V is TRBV7-8 and J is TRBJ2-7, with 8 nucleotides matching TRBD2. Germline-derived CDR1 and CDR2 are SGHVS and FQNEAQ. This CDR3 is 17 amino acids long. Trimming cost V 3 bases and J 3 bases; bases outside gene matches: 13. This CDR3 reads CASSFVPHGRAFYEQYF. In nucleotides, the CDR3 is TGTGCCAGCAGCTTCGTTCCCCACGGGAGGGCATTCTACGAGCAGTACTTC.

The V and J genes are TRBV5-8 and TRBJ2-7; 8 bases align to TRBD1. CDR3 length: 16 amino acids. Germline trimming cut 1 base from V and 2 bases from J; bases unmatched to any gene: 8. Germline assignment: CDR1 SGHTS and CDR2 YDEGEE. Here the CDR3 DNA reads TGTGCCAGCAGCTTGTATACGGGACAGGACCCCTACGAGCAGTACTTC. It yields the protein CASSLYTGQDPYEQYF.

The rearrangement links TRBV7-6 to TRBJ2-3, with TRBD1 matching over 7 bases. Germline-derived CDR1 and CDR2 are SGHVS and FNYEAQ. The CDR3 totals 17 residues. The V gene end was trimmed by 1 base and the J gene end by 3 bases; junction bases not matched to a gene: 10. CDR3 DNA sequence: TGTGCCAGCAGCTTAGTTGACAGGGACGGAAGAACAGATACGCAGTATTTT. Protein product: CASSLVDRDGRTDTQYF.

This clone has a single count. V gene TRBV7-2 combines with J gene TRBJ2-1; 7 bases match TRBD1. CDR3 size: 15 residues. Germline assignment: CDR1 SGHTA and CDR2 FQGNSA. J gave up 6 bases and V 5 bases, and 10 bases lay outside the gene matches. The DNA for the CDR3 is TGTGCCAGCAGCCCGGGACAGTTGACCGGCAATGAGCAGTTCTTC. It is translated as CASSPGQLTGNEQFF.

J is TRBJ2-7 and V is TRBV19, with TRBD2 matching 7 bases. The germline CDR1 and CDR2 sequences are LNHDA and SQIVND (reference sequence). V was pared by 3 bases and J by 0 bases, with 8 bases of the junction left unmatched. CDR3 length equals 16 residues. This CDR3 reads CASSMEPGLTSYEQYF. DNA of the CDR3: TGTGCCAGTAGTATGGAGCCGGGACTAACCTCCTACGAGCAGTACTTC.

A remark on this clone: At one boundary the junction diverges from the germline segment, which might be a read error. This chain uses TRBV7-7 with TRBJ2-3, with 9 bases aligning to TRBD2. CDR1 is SSHAT, CDR2 FNYEAQ, per germline (reference sequence). The CDR3 covers 15 residues. CDR3 sequence reads: CASSFSGLANDTQYF. The CDR3 coding sequence is TGTGCTAGCAGCTTCTCAGGACTAGCGAACGATACGCAGTATTTT.

This chain uses TRBV14 with TRBJ2-7; the match to TRBD1 covers 8 bases. V gave up 0 bases and J gave up 2 bases; unmatched junction bases: 9. Per the germline V gene, CDR1 is SGHDN and CDR2 is FVKESK. This CDR3 is built from 17 residues. The CDR3 here is CASSQDMYGQGPYEQYF. The CDR3 nucleotides read TGTGCCAGCAGCCAAGATATGTACGGACAGGGCCCCTACGAGCAGTACTTC.

This clone occurred a few times. The rearrangement joins TRBV7-2 to TRBJ2-3, with TRBD2 matching over 10 bases. The trim removed 4 bases at V and 4 bases at J, leaving 17 bases unmatched. CDR3 size: 19 residues. Germline V gene lookup returns CDR1 SGHTA and CDR2 FQGNSA. CDR3 sequence reads: CASSSKRGTSGRAPDTQYF. The CDR3 nucleotides are TGTGCCAGCAGCTCCAAGAGGGGGACAAGCGGGAGGGCCCCAGATACGCAGTATTTT. Looking up the rest from reference TRBV7-2 and TRBJ2-3 gives the full variable domain: GAGVSQSPSNKVTEKGKDVELRCDPISGHTALYWYRQSLGQGLEFLIYFQGNSAPDKSGLPSDRFSAERTGGSVSTLTIQRTQQEDSAVYLCASSSKRGTSGRAPDTQYFGPGTRLTVL.

To note about this clone: This CDR3 is also generated by other DNA sequences in the sample. V gene TRBV5-1 combines with J gene TRBJ2-3; 9 bases agree with TRBD2. Per the germline V gene, CDR1 is SGHRS and CDR2 is YFSETQ. The V segment lost 0 bases and the J segment 4 bases; nucleotides outside the gene matches: 3. CDR3 length equals 15 residues. CDR3: CASSLAGTSSDTQYF. The CDR3 bases are TGCGCCAGCAGCTTGGCCGGGACTAGCTCAGATACGCAGTATTTT.

V is TRBV7-7 and J is TRBJ2-3; TRBD1 might be the D (5 bases). CDR3 length equals 15 residues. The germline V and J ends were trimmed by 10 bases and 2 bases, with 19 bases remaining between them. Germline CDR1 reads SSHAT; CDR2 reads FNYEAQ (reference sequence). CDR3 residues: CANLKARADTDTQYF. In nucleotides, the CDR3 is TGTGCCAACCTCAAAGCCAGGGCGGACACAGATACGCAGTATTTT.

The genes are TRBV28 and TRBJ1-2, with D unresolved. From germline, CDR1 is MDHEN and CDR2 SYDVKM. V lost 4 bases and J lost 4, with 13 bases in between. CDR3 length: 14 residues. The CDR3 here is CASSSRPGSYGYTF. The DNA of the CDR3 is TGTGCCAGCAGTTCGCGCCCCGGGAGCTATGGCTACACCTTC.

The chain couples TRBV6-6 to TRBJ2-5, with 13 positions matching TRBD2. V lost 4 bases, J lost 5 bases, and 4 bases stayed unmatched. The CDR3 has 15 residues. Per germline, CDR1 MNHNY and CDR2 SVGAGI (reference sequence). The DNA for the CDR3 is TGTGCCAGCAGTTCGGGACTAGCGGGACCCGAGACCCAGTACTTC. Translating gives CASSSGLAGPETQYF.

J is TRBJ2-7 and V is TRBV10-3; TRBD2 agrees at 11 bases. CDR3 length equals 16 residues. Trimming cost V 11 bases and J 3 bases; bases outside gene matches: 15. Germline assignment: CDR1 ENHRY and CDR2 SYGVKD. DNA of the CDR3: TGTGCCGCCGCGGGCTTACTAGCGGGAGTGAACTACGAGCAGTACTTC. Protein: CAAAGLLAGVNYEQYF.

The chain uses TRBV6-6 and TRBJ1-2, with 9 nucleotides matching TRBD1. Germline assignment: CDR1 MNHNY and CDR2 SVGAGI (reference sequence). CDR3 length equals 15 residues. The ends lost 7 bases at V and 3 bases at J; junction bases unmatched: 9. CDR3 DNA sequence: TGTGCCAGCACCAAACAGGGGGCCGTGGACTATGGCTACACCTTC. Translated, it gives CASTKQGAVDYGYTF.

Comments on this clone: Other nucleotide sequences from this sample produce the same CDR3. The CDR3 coding sequence is TGCGCCAGCAGCCAAGCAGGTCTAGCCAAAAACATTCAGTACTTC. Protein product: CASSQAGLAKNIQYF. The chain has TRBV4-1 and TRBJ2-4, with D hard to call. V lost 1 base and J 0 bases, leaving 7 bases between the germline ends. The V gene's germline CDR1 is MGHRA and CDR2 YSYEKL. The CDR3 length is 15 residues.

The chain recombines TRBV11-2 with TRBJ2-6; 12 bases match TRBD1. There are 17 residues in the CDR3. J lost 2 bases, V lost 5 bases, and 4 bases had no gene match. CDR1 and CDR2 (germline): SGHAT, FQNNGV. The CDR3 nucleotides read TGTGCCAGCAGCCCAGGGACAGGGGGCGCTGGGGCCAACGTCCTGACTTTC. It specifies CASSPGTGGAGANVLTF.

V and J are TRBV6-6 and TRBJ1-5, with D uncertain. The CDR3 has 15 amino acids. The germline gives CDR1 MNHNY, CDR2 SVGAGI (reference sequence). V was pared by 0 bases and J by 9 bases, with 15 bases between. The CDR3 is CASSYSGLAVRPQHF. CDR3 nucleotides: TGTGCCAGCAGTTACTCTGGGCTTGCCGTCCGGCCCCAGCATTTT.

This chain links TRBV14 with TRBJ2-5; D perhaps matches TRBD2 (5 bases). V lost 1 base and J lost 0, with 12 bases in between. The CDR3 covers 16 residues. Germline-derived CDR1 and CDR2 are SGHDN and FVKESK. CDR3 bases: TGTGCCAGCAGCCAAGTGGCGGGTCTATACCAAGAGACCCAGTACTTC. This gives the protein CASSQVAGLYQETQYF.

The chain employs TRBV7-9 and TRBJ1-2; 7 nucleotides match TRBD1. After removal of 5 bases from V and 4 bases from J, the junction contained 13 bases not matched to a gene. Germline V gives CDR1 SEHNR, CDR2 FQNEAQ (reference sequence). The CDR3 spans 16 residues. CDR3: CASSLRPRRGFYGYTF. The CDR3 nucleotides are TGTGCCAGCAGCCTACGGCCCCGCAGGGGGTTCTATGGCTACACCTTC.

The gene calls are TRBV6-4 and TRBJ2-1, with 10 bases that match TRBD1. Germline V CDR1 and CDR2: MRHNA, SNTAGT. The CDR3 length is 13 residues. V was clipped by 4 bases and J by 9 bases; unmatched bases: 3. DNA of the CDR3: TGTGCCAGCAGTGGACAGGGGGCTATTGAGCAGTTCTTC. It specifies CASSGQGAIEQFF.

The chain is built from TRBV27 and TRBJ2-5; 10 nucleotides align to TRBD2. Looked up from germline, CDR1 is MNHEY and CDR2 is SMNVEV (reference sequence). This CDR3 has 15 residues. The V segment lost 8 bases and the J segment 5 bases; nucleotides outside the gene matches: 11. CDR3 DNA: TGTGCCAGCGGCAAAGCGGGAGGGCCGGGGGAGACCCAGTACTTC. Its protein product is CASGKAGGPGETQYF.

The CDR3 region has the DNA TGTGCCACCAGCAGAGACGGGGTAGAGTACGAGCAGTACTTC. Translation: CATSRDGVEYEQYF. The chain carries TRBV15 and TRBJ2-7; a weak D match, TRBD2 (5 bases). There are 14 residues in the CDR3. V lost 0 bases, J lost 4 bases, and 10 bases lay in between. Germline V lookup: CDR1 LNHNV, CDR2 YYDKDF (reference sequence).